The sequence of this TCR beta chain was determined in a study of breast tumors, draining lymph nodes, adjacent tissues. TCRdb independently ran MiXCR on the multiplex PCR reads; one entry per CDR3 protein. The data show fewer than 200,000 distinct CDR3 sequences, roughly a third seen once. Axillary draining lymph nodes of breast cancer patients supplied the node samples. Germline CDR1 and CDR2: DFQATT and SNEGSKA (reference sequence). V was trimmed by 6 bases and J by 9 bases, leaving 21 bases between them. The CDR3 has 14 residues. This clonotype was counted at least ten times. A much more abundant neighbour one base away suggests this may be a read error.

The rearrangement joins TRBV20-1 to TRBJ2-1; D gene ambiguous. Sequences were obtained from axillary lymph node tissue. The clonotype originates from a female donor with breast cancer. Some clones in this sample may be carry-over from other donors' samples. The CDR3 region has the DNA TGCAGTGCCAGTTTCGCTGGGCTTATCACTGAGCAGTTCTTC. It translates to CSASFAGLITEQFF.